Sequencing of this T cell receptor (beta chain) was carried out in a study of T cell responses to AZD1222 COVID-19 vaccine. Study-level findings and limits: Unmutated variant regions are reportedly the target of nearly half of TCRs that are spike-specific. The number of AZD1222 recipients seropositive at baseline was only five to seven.

The CDR3 is made up of 16 amino acids. V shed 5 bases, J shed 3 bases, and the junction held 8 bases outside the gene matches. Looked up from germline, CDR1 is MRHNA and CDR2 is SNTAGT. For this clone: The antigen is not known.

Generated by immunoSEQ multiplex PCR, the TCRdb table keeps only in-frame clones and is missing some. The sample records about 140,000 clones, 80% to 95% being singletons. This sequence joins TRBV6-4 and TRBJ2-1, with 9 bases lining up with TRBD2. The input for sequencing was peripheral blood, taken on day 0 of AZD1222 vaccination. This TCR came from an adult in good health. For the CDR3, the DNA is TGTGCCAGCAGTCCAGGGGTAGCGGGAGTCTACAATGAGCAGTTCTTC. It translates to CASSPGVAGVYNEQFF.